These 21 T cell receptor beta chains were sequenced from one sample in a study of blood T cell repertoires in COVID-19. Generated by immunoSEQ multiplex PCR, the TCRdb table keeps only in-frame clones and is missing some. The profile covers more than 85,000 clones, with more than 65% appearing a single time and just under 25% taken by the ten largest. The sample comprised peripheral blood. The receptors were gathered from a man aged 55 to 70 with acute or convalescent COVID-19.

The J gene is TRBJ1-1, the V gene TRBV24-1, with 9 positions matching TRBD1. Germline CDR1 reads KGHDR; CDR2 reads SFDVKD. V shed 3 bases, J shed 5 bases, and the junction held 6 bases outside the gene matches. There are 15 residues in the CDR3. For the CDR3, the DNA is TGTGCCACCAGTGATCCCGGACAGGGGAATACTGAAGCTTTCTTT. Translating it yields CATSDPGQGNTEAFF.

The gene calls are TRBV13 and TRBJ2-7; TRBD1 might be the D (6 bases). CDR1 and CDR2 from the germline V gene are PRHDT and FYEKMQ (reference sequence). This CDR3 has 14 amino acids. V dropped 8 bases and J dropped 1 base, with 15 bases sitting between them. The CDR3 region has the DNA TGTGCCAGCGCGCTTAGTAGGGGGTCCTACGAGCAGTACGTC. Translated, it gives CASALSRGSYEQYV.

The chain employs TRBV21-1 and TRBJ2-7; TRBD2 was called by the table and not checked on the DNA. TRBV21-1 is given as a pseudogene. This CDR3 is built from 12 residues. The chain's CDR3 is CASSKGSREQYV. DNA of the CDR3: TGTGCCAGCAGCAAAGGGAGTCGTGAGCAGTACGTC.

This clone was observed a single time. The rearrangement links TRBV29-1 to TRBJ1-1, with 9 bases aligning to TRBD1. This CDR3 has 11 residues. V lost 7 bases to trimming and J lost 10 bases; unmatched junction nucleotides: 7. Germline V gives CDR1 SQVTM, CDR2 ANQGSEA. CDR3 nucleotides: TGCAGCGCCGGGGACAGGGTTTTAGCTTTCTTT. Its protein is CSAGDRVLAFF.

This chain connects TRBV27 to TRBJ1-6; TRBD1 matches 7 bases. Trimming took 7 bases from V and 8 from J; bases not matched to a gene: 11. The CDR3 is made up of 15 amino acids. The germline V gene encodes CDR1 MNHEY and CDR2 SMNVEV (reference sequence). Here the CDR3 DNA reads TGTGCCAGCAACCCTTTGGGACAGTCCGATTCACCCCTCCACTTT. Translating gives CASNPLGQSDSPLHF.

The rearrangement uses TRBV7-2 and TRBJ1-1; TRBD1 might be the D (5 bases). V was trimmed by 4 bases and J by 5 bases, leaving 17 bases between them. The CDR3 has 15 residues. Germline CDR1 is SGHTA and CDR2 is FQGNSA. The CDR3 loop is CASSSVGWGRTEAFF. CDR3 bases: TGTGCCAGCAGCTCGGTGGGTTGGGGGAGGACTGAAGCTTTCTTT.

This clone was observed a handful of times. The chain joins TRBV7-2 to TRBJ1-2, with D perhaps TRBD1 (6 bases). From germline, CDR1 is SGHTA and CDR2 FQGNSA. CDR3 length: 13 residues. V lost 4 bases, J lost 8 bases, and 14 bases lay in between. Here the CDR3 reads CASSSTGRSGYTF. CDR3 sequence (DNA): TGTGCCAGCAGCTCGACAGGCCGATCAGGCTACACCTTC.

V is TRBV2 and J is TRBJ1-1; D is ambiguous. The length of the CDR3 is 13 residues. Trimming shortened V by 5 bases and J by 3 bases, and 10 bases separated the two germline ends. CDR1 SNHLY and CDR2 FYNNEI come from the germline V gene. The CDR3 region is CASSHDSYTEAFF. The CDR3 DNA follows: TGTGCCAGCAGTCACGACTCCTACACTGAAGCTTTCTTT.

This clone was found a few times. The rearrangement joins TRBV7-8 to TRBJ1-5, with a tentative D call TRBD1 (6 bases). The ends were cut back, 8 bases at V and 2 bases at J, with 22 bases in the middle. This CDR3 spans 17 amino acids. CDR1 is SGHVS, CDR2 FQNEAQ, per germline. The CDR3 loop is CASGPQGLASGNQPQHF. Written as DNA, the CDR3 is TGTGCCAGCGGACCACAGGGTCTCGCGTCGGGCAATCAGCCCCAGCATTTT.

This clone appeared a few times. The J gene is TRBJ1-5, the V gene TRBV19, with TRBD1 identical over 12 bases. V trimming: 5 bases; J trimming: 0 bases; junction bases outside the gene matches: 5. This CDR3 contains 17 residues. Germline V gene data show CDR1 as LNHDA and CDR2 as SQIVND (reference sequence). The CDR3 loop is CASSPRGQGASNQPQHF. CDR3 nucleotide sequence: TGTGCCAGTAGTCCAAGGGGACAGGGGGCTAGCAATCAGCCCCAGCATTTT.

This clone was observed a handful of times. The J gene is TRBJ2-3, the V gene TRBV18; tentative D call: TRBD2 (5 bases). Germline V gene sequence: CDR1 KGHSH, CDR2 LQKENI. There are 14 residues in the CDR3. V was cut by 6 bases and J by 2 bases, with 12 bases left in between. The CDR3 region has the DNA TGTGCCAGCTCCGGGATTTCGGCCACAGATACGCAGTATTTT. This encodes CASSGISATDTQYF.

V is TRBV27 and J is TRBJ1-6; 7 bases line up with TRBD1. The CDR3 covers 15 residues. CDR1 and CDR2 (germline): MNHEY, SMNVEV (reference sequence). V lost 6 bases and J lost 7; bases outside the gene matches: 9. The DNA of the CDR3 is TGTGCCAGCAGGAGCACCGGGACAGAAAATTCACCCCTCCACTTT. It is translated as CASRSTGTENSPLHF.

This sequence joins TRBV4-2 and TRBJ1-1, with D possibly TRBD1 on 6 matching bases. Trimming removed 8 bases at V and 5 bases at J, with 12 bases between. The CDR3 has 12 amino acids. CDR1 and CDR2 (germline): LGHNA, YNFKEQ. The chain's CDR3 is CASGRGQTEAFF. DNA of the CDR3: TGTGCCAGCGGCCGCGGACAGACTGAAGCTTTCTTT.

This clone was seen a few times. CDR3 residues: CATSARGGRAQYF. In DNA form, the CDR3 reads TGTGCCACCAGCGCGAGGGGAGGCAGGGCGCAGTATTTT. The chain employs TRBV24-1 and TRBJ2-3, with a tentative D call TRBD2 (6 bases). Per the germline V gene, CDR1 is KGHDR and CDR2 is SFDVKD. This CDR3 comprises 13 residues. V dropped 7 bases and J dropped 10 bases, with 17 bases sitting between them.

V is TRBV19 and J is TRBJ1-5, with D unclear. V lost 2 bases, J lost 3 bases, and 11 bases lay in between. CDR1 LNHDA and CDR2 SQIVND come from the germline V gene (reference sequence). This CDR3 is 15 amino acids long. CDR3 loop: CASSIIAGNNQPQHF. The CDR3 nucleotides read TGTGCCAGTAGTATAATTGCAGGCAACAATCAGCCCCAGCATTTT.

In this sample, this clone turned up once. This chain uses TRBV5-5 with TRBJ2-1; D is uncertain. Between the trimmed V and J ends, which lost 10 bases and 3 bases, there was a span of 23 bases. The length of the CDR3 is 16 residues. Germline assignment: CDR1 SGHKS and CDR2 YYEKEE (reference sequence). The CDR3 loop reads CASSIGRLVIYNEQFF. CDR3 nucleotide sequence: TGTGCCTCCTCAATTGGTAGGCTAGTTATCTACAATGAGCAGTTCTTC.

The rearrangement links TRBV18 to TRBJ1-1, with 8 bases identical to TRBD1. The CDR3 contains 13 residues. The J segment lost 6 bases and the V segment lost 6 bases, leaving 6 bases of the junction unmatched. Germline-derived CDR1 and CDR2 are KGHSH and LQKENI. CDR3 residues: CASSPGQVSEAFF. In nucleotides, the CDR3 is TGTGCCAGCTCTCCGGGACAGGTGTCTGAAGCTTTCTTT.

V usage is TRBV12-5 and J usage is TRBJ2-2; D not resolved. This CDR3 contains 17 residues. The V and J ends lost 1 base and 6 bases respectively, with 18 bases between them. Germline V gene sequence: CDR1 LGHNT, CDR2 FRNRAP. The CDR3 nucleotides are TGTGCTAGTGGTTTGGCTCCTCCCCCCCCCTTGTCCGGGGAGCTGTTTTTT. Protein: CASGLAPPPPLSGELFF.

The gene calls are TRBV5-1 and TRBJ1-2, with 7 bases identical to TRBD1. From germline, CDR1 is SGHRS and CDR2 YFSETQ. V dropped 4 bases and J dropped 0; count of bases not matched to a gene: 3. The CDR3 runs to 14 residues. The CDR3: CASSPGQTNYGYTF. In DNA form, the CDR3 reads TGCGCCAGCAGCCCGGGACAGACTAACTATGGCTACACCTTC.

The chain couples TRBV28 to TRBJ1-2; D is possibly TRBD1 (5 bases). The V end was cut by 2 bases, the J end by 2 bases, with 6 bases between. CDR3 size: 13 residues. CDR1 is MDHEN and CDR2 is SYDVKM in the germline V gene. This chain's CDR3 is CASSLRGNYGYTF. The CDR3 nucleotides read TGTGCCAGCAGTTTAAGGGGAAACTATGGCTACACCTTC.

This clone has just a few counts. This chain links TRBV4-2 with TRBJ1-1; D is undetermined. CDR3 length: 16 amino acids. Germline V gene lookup returns CDR1 LGHNA and CDR2 YNFKEQ. V was cut by 1 base and J by 3 bases, with 15 bases left in between. The CDR3 reads CASSQVSWEGDTEAFF. Here the CDR3 DNA reads TGTGCCAGCAGCCAAGTCAGCTGGGAGGGAGACACTGAAGCTTTCTTT.